This T cell receptor (beta chain) was sequenced in a study of cytomegalovirus exposure and HLA in healthy donors. Points from the study as a whole: Per a later analysis, fewer than 20,000 TCR beta sequences showed association with HLA alleles at 0.05 false discovery rate. Productive rates of about 90% or about 30% were seen for most TCR beta V segments in an earlier analysis.

The PCR made use of 60 Vbeta and 13 Jbeta primers. TCRdb keeps only in-frame clones here, not all; method: immunoSEQ multiplex PCR. The table records 130,000 to 150,000 clones, 70% to 80% of them present only once. The germline V gene has CDR1 LGHNA and CDR2 YNFKEQ. This CDR3 contains 19 residues. V shed 3 bases and J 7 bases; nucleotides not matched to a gene: 21. Concerning this clone: Its antigen is unidentified.

This receptor was taken from a male donor in good health and CMV-seronegative. The genes are TRBV4-2 and TRBJ2-1, with 7 bases aligning to TRBD1. Sequenced sample: PBMCs. The CDR3 loop is CASSQSARTGSGVRNEQFF. The CDR3, as DNA: TGTGCCAGCAGCCAGAGCGCCCGGACAGGCTCCGGGGTAAGAAATGAGCAGTTCTTC.